The T cell receptor beta chain described here comes from a study of shared clonotypes between healthy human individuals. Naivety among CD8 cells was defined by CD45RO negativity and positive CCR7 selection, thereby excluding terminally differentiated effector memory CD45RA+ cells. Donation came from healthy HIV-negative adults that had no recent acute infections or vaccinations. The germline V gene encodes CDR1 LGHNT and CDR2 FRNRAP. Trimming left V 5 bases short and J 5 bases short, with 13 bases between. The CDR3 consists of 13 residues. Study processing details: ImmunoSEQ output held junction-only sequences without quality scores, so filtering differed. Repertoires were generated with immunoSEQ multiplex PCR, while TCRdb's copy carries only in-frame clones and drops some. Clone size and V and J calls were adopted from that table, with D and trimming inferred from the DNA. This table has approximately 2,200,000 clones, 90% to 95% appearing once.

V is TRBV12-5 and J is TRBJ2-7; D perhaps matches TRBD2 (6 bases). This TCR derives from a man between 18 and 35 years old in good health. Some clones in this sample may be carry-over from other donors' samples. The sample comprised naive CD8+ T cells from PBMCs. The CDR3 DNA follows: TGTGCTAGTGGTCCCGGGACTTTCGACGAGCAGTACTTC. Residues: CASGPGTFDEQYF.